The 28 T cell receptor beta chains below all came from one sample that was sequenced in a study of identical twins. TCRdb reprocessed the 5' RACE reads via MiXCR and lists one record per CDR3 protein. The table shows approximately 700,000 distinct CDR3 sequences, with 15% to 20% occurring only once. A further study also used this sample, focusing on T cells expressing NK-cell markers.

Specimen: PBMCs. Receptors originate from a woman aged 18-35 years in good health.

The chain couples TRBV21-1 to TRBJ2-4; no DNA check was done on the table's D call, TRBD1. TRBV21-1 is termed a pseudogene. CDR3 size: 14 residues. The CDR3 coding sequence is TGTGCCAGCAGCAAAGGACCAGGGTCGGGCATTCAGTACTTC. Amino acid sequence: CASSKGPGSGIQYF.

The chain combines TRBV5-1 with TRBJ2-1; the D gene is possibly TRBD2 (6 bases). Germline V gene sequence: CDR1 SGHRS, CDR2 YFSETQ. The germline V and J ends were trimmed by 3 bases and 6 bases, with 25 bases remaining between them. The CDR3 covers 18 residues. The CDR3 nucleotides are TGCGCCAGCAGCTCCCGCCCCTCCGGGGAAGGAGCGGGCAATGAGCAGTTCTTC. Translation gives CASSSRPSGEGAGNEQFF. Together with reference TRBV5-1 and TRBJ2-1, the CDR3 gives the full variable domain: KAGVTQTPRYLIKTRGQQVTLSCSPISGHRSVSWYQQTPGQGLQFLFEYFSETQRNKGNFPGRFSGRQFSNSRSEMNVSTLELGDSALYLCASSSRPSGEGAGNEQFFGPGTRLTVL.

Of note for this clonotype: Being one base from a much bigger clone, this may be a read error. The gene calls are TRBV9 and TRBJ2-3; D might be TRBD1 or TRBD2, each matching 5 bases. The length of the CDR3 is 15 residues. Germline lookup yields CDR1 SGDLS and CDR2 YYNGEE. The CDR3: CGSSVEQGVSDTQYF. The CDR3 DNA follows: TGTGGCAGCAGCGTAGAGCAGGGAGTTTCAGATACGCAGTATTTT.

This clonotype was counted between two and nine times. The V call is TRBV7-9, the J call TRBJ1-1; D remains ambiguous. Trimming pared 5 bases from V and 10 bases from J, leaving 17 bases between. Germline values: CDR1 SEHNR, CDR2 FQNEAQ (reference sequence). The CDR3 extends over 13 amino acids. The CDR3 DNA reads as TGTGCCAGCAGCCAAGCGTCGGGAAACGGAGCTTTCTTT. Translating it yields CASSQASGNGAFF.

This clonotype was observed at least ten times. The chain recombines TRBV12-3 or TRBV12-4 with TRBJ1-5; TRBD1 matches at 7 bases. This CDR3 comprises 13 residues. J was trimmed by 7 bases and V by 3 bases; bases with no gene match: 3. The CDR3 is CASSFRQGQPQHF. DNA for the CDR3: TGTGCCAGCAGTTTTAGACAGGGACAGCCCCAGCATTTT.

The V and J genes are TRBV20-1 and TRBJ1-2; D not certain. There are 11 residues in the CDR3. V lost 0 bases and J lost 12, with 11 bases in between. Germline CDR1 and CDR2: DFQATT and SNEGSKA (reference sequence). The CDR3 DNA reads as TGCAGTGCTAGAGATAGGTTGGCGGACACCTTC. This encodes CSARDRLADTF.

The chain joins TRBV12-3 or TRBV12-4 to TRBJ2-5, with 9 positions matching TRBD2. This CDR3 contains 17 residues. V trimming: 1 base; J trimming: 5 bases; junction bases outside the gene matches: 11. The CDR3 reads CASSLEFGTSHRETQYF. The CDR3 DNA is TGTGCCAGCAGTTTAGAGTTCGGGACTAGCCATCGGGAGACCCAGTACTTC.

This clonotype showed up many times. This rearrangement joins TRBV24-1 to TRBJ1-5; maybe TRBD1 (6 bases). V gave up 9 bases and J gave up 2 bases, with 16 bases separating them. CDR1 and CDR2 (germline): KGHDR, SFDVKD. This CDR3 is built from 15 residues. The CDR3: CATQKGGMGNQPQHF. CDR3 sequence (DNA): TGTGCCACCCAAAAGGGGGGAATGGGCAATCAGCCCCAGCATTTT.

The V and J genes are TRBV7-2 and TRBJ1-1, with D unresolved. Per germline, CDR1 SGHTA and CDR2 FQGNSA. This CDR3 has 12 residues. Trimming removed 5 bases from V and 6 bases from J, with 10 bases in between. The CDR3 bases are TGTGCCAGCAGCCCAGACCCTCCTGAAGCTTTCTTT. Encoded protein: CASSPDPPEAFF.

Here the CDR3 DNA reads TGTGCCACCAGCAGAGATCGGGGGTCCTCCTACGAGCAGTACTTC. As protein: CATSRDRGSSYEQYF. The chain has TRBV15 and TRBJ2-7, with a weak D call TRBD2 (6 bases). The germline CDR1 and CDR2 sequences are LNHNV and YYDKDF (reference sequence). The CDR3 sequence is 15 residues long. Between the trimmed V and J ends, which lost 0 bases and 0 bases, there was a span of 9 bases.

J is TRBJ2-1 and V is TRBV12-3 or TRBV12-4; no clear D. V gave up 6 bases and J gave up 13 bases, with 13 bases separating them. This CDR3 has 11 residues. The CDR3 DNA reads TGTGCCAGCAGGGGTGACCACGCTCAGTTCTTC. Protein product: CASRGDHAQFF.

This clonotype occurred a few times. The genes are TRBV11-2 and TRBJ1-4; the D is unclear. CDR3 length equals 13 residues. V shed 4 bases and J shed 10 bases, with 13 bases lying between them. Germline loops: CDR1 SGHAT, CDR2 FQNNGV. The CDR3 sequence is CASSSPTGRKLFF. The CDR3 nucleotides are TGTGCCAGCAGCTCCCCGACGGGAAGAAAACTGTTTTTT. Based on the CDR3 plus reference TRBV11-2 and TRBJ1-4, the full variable domain is EAGVAQSPRYKIIEKRQSVAFWCNPISGHATLYWYQQILGQGPKLLIQFQNNGVVDDSQLPKDRFSAERLKGVDSTLKIQPAKLEDSAVYLCASSSPTGRKLFFGSGTQLSVL.

This clonotype appeared a few times. This chain uses TRBV6-5 with TRBJ2-7, with D unresolved. Germline V gene sequence: CDR1 MNHEY, CDR2 SVGAGI. Trimming shortened V by 3 bases and J by 1 base, and 7 bases separated the two germline ends. The CDR3 is made up of 13 amino acids. The chain's CDR3 is CASSYLQSYEQYF. DNA of the CDR3: TGTGCCAGCAGTTATTTACAGTCCTACGAGCAGTACTTC.

This clonotype was seen a few times. The genes are TRBV5-1 and TRBJ1-1; D gene ambiguous. This CDR3 has 15 amino acids. CDR1 SGHRS and CDR2 YFSETQ come from the germline V gene. Trimming removed 2 bases from V and 2 bases from J, with 13 bases in between. The CDR3 nucleotides read TGCGCCAGCAGCTTTTTAATCCCCGCAAACACTGAAGCTTTCTTT. Its protein product is CASSFLIPANTEAFF.

The chain uses TRBV11-2 and TRBJ1-2, with TRBD1 as a possible D gene (5 bases). Trimming left V 0 bases short and J 4 bases short, with 12 bases between. The CDR3 loop spans 15 amino acids. From germline, CDR1 is SGHAT and CDR2 FQNNGV. CDR3 region: CASSLEARVGYGYTF. Written as DNA, the CDR3 is TGTGCCAGCAGCTTAGAGGCCAGGGTGGGCTATGGCTACACCTTC.

The chain combines TRBV27 with TRBJ2-7; no reliable D call. Trimming shortened V by 3 bases and J by 2 bases, and 11 bases separated the two germline ends. The CDR3 has 14 residues. Germline V gives CDR1 MNHEY, CDR2 SMNVEV (reference sequence). The CDR3 bases are TGTGCCAGCAGTTTCGCCCAGCCCACCTACGAGCAGTACTTC. It is translated as CASSFAQPTYEQYF.

The gene calls are TRBV9 and TRBJ2-5, with D possibly being TRBD2 (5 bases). The CDR3 runs to 15 residues. With 4 bases removed from V and 2 bases from J, the gap between germline ends came to 15 bases. The germline V gene has CDR1 SGDLS and CDR2 YYNGEE. The CDR3 DNA reads as TGTGCCAGCAGCCCCGACCGGCGGAGGCAAGAGACCCAGTACTTC. This codes for CASSPDRRRQETQYF. The entire variable domain, with the rest obtained from reference TRBV9 and TRBJ2-5, is as follows: DSGVTQTPKHLITATGQRVTLRCSPRSGDLSVYWYQQSLDQGLQFLIQYYNGEERAKGNILERFSAQQFPDLHSELNLSSLELGDSALYFCASSPDRRRQETQYFGPGTRLLVL.

The chain recombines TRBV7-9 with TRBJ2-1, with D perhaps TRBD1 (5 bases). From germline, CDR1 is SEHNR and CDR2 FQNEAQ (reference sequence). V was cut by 1 base and J by 9 bases, with 7 bases left in between. The length of the CDR3 is 12 residues. CDR3 bases: TGTGCCAGCAGCTTAGAGGGGTTTGAGCAGTTCTTC. Translated, it gives CASSLEGFEQFF.

This chain connects TRBV20-1 to TRBJ2-1, with 7 bases identical to TRBD2. The CDR3 sequence is 15 residues long. The germline CDR1 and CDR2 sequences are DFQATT and SNEGSKA (reference sequence). V shed 0 bases, J shed 2 bases, and the junction held 4 bases outside the gene matches. The CDR3 bases are TGCAGTGCTAGAGATCGCGGGAGTCCCTACAATGAGCAGTTCTTC. It yields the protein CSARDRGSPYNEQFF.

This clonotype was seen a handful of times. The chain carries TRBV18 and TRBJ2-3; 12 bases fit TRBD2. V shed 6 bases, J shed 7 bases, and the junction held 8 bases outside the gene matches. The V gene's germline CDR1 is KGHSH and CDR2 LQKENI. This CDR3 is built from 15 residues. DNA of the CDR3: TGTGCCAGCTCCCCCGCTAGCGGGGGGGCGAATACGCAGTATTTT. Translated, it gives CASSPASGGANTQYF.

Here the CDR3 reads CASSDSGSQGVNEQFF. CDR3 coding DNA: TGTGCCAGCAGTGACTCGGGAAGTCAGGGAGTAAATGAGCAGTTCTTC. This chain uses TRBV6-4 with TRBJ2-1, with D perhaps assigned TRBD1 or TRBD2 (5 bases each). The CDR3 spans 16 residues. V was trimmed by 0 bases and J by 7 bases, leaving 16 bases between them. Germline-derived CDR1 and CDR2 are MRHNA and SNTAGT.

This clonotype has a handful of counts. V is TRBV6-5 and J is TRBJ2-3; the D is unclear. Germline V lookup: CDR1 MNHEY, CDR2 SVGAGI. Trimming shortened V by 0 bases and J by 5 bases, and 6 bases separated the two germline ends. The CDR3 covers 13 residues. CDR3 sequence reads: CASSYSGLDTQYF. The CDR3 nucleotides are TGTGCCAGCAGTTACTCTGGGCTAGATACGCAGTATTTT.

The chain carries TRBV27 and TRBJ2-2, with D possibly TRBD2 on 5 matching bases. The ends were cut back, 3 bases at V and 6 bases at J, with 8 bases in the middle. Germline values: CDR1 MNHEY, CDR2 SMNVEV (reference sequence). The CDR3 covers 13 residues. DNA for the CDR3: TGTGCCAGCAGTTTCCCGGGGTCCGGGGAGCTGTTTTTT. It is translated as CASSFPGSGELFF.

This clonotype was recorded a few times. The chain joins TRBV20-1 to TRBJ1-1; D may be TRBD1 (6 bases). Between the trimmed V and J ends, which lost 6 bases and 1 base, there was a span of 15 bases. The CDR3 length is 14 residues. Germline CDR1 is DFQATT and CDR2 is SNEGSKA (reference sequence). This chain's CDR3 is CSALTGAGNTEAFF. CDR3 DNA sequence: TGCAGTGCCCTCACGGGGGCCGGGAACACTGAAGCTTTCTTT.

This rearrangement joins TRBV20-1 to TRBJ1-5; the match to TRBD1 covers 10 bases. The CDR3 length is 13 residues. V gave up 5 bases and J gave up 7 bases; unmatched junction bases: 5. Germline CDR1 reads DFQATT; CDR2 reads SNEGSKA (reference sequence). CDR3 coding DNA: TGCAGTGCTGGACAGGGGGTTTCACAGCCCCAGCATTTT. Residues: CSAGQGVSQPQHF.

The chain couples TRBV6-6 to TRBJ1-1; a possible D gene is TRBD1 (6 bases). Germline-derived CDR1 and CDR2 are MNHNY and SVGAGI (reference sequence). V lost 7 bases to trimming and J lost 4 bases, with 16 bases between them. The CDR3 is 14 residues long. The CDR3 DNA sequence: TGTGCCAGCACTCGAGGGGGAGGGGGCACTGAAGCTTTCTTT. Its translation is CASTRGGGGTEAFF.

The chain is built from TRBV3-1 and TRBJ2-7; tentative D call: TRBD2 (5 bases). V was cut by 0 bases and J by 1 base, with 10 bases left in between. CDR1 and CDR2 from the germline V gene are LGHDT and YNNKEL (reference sequence). The CDR3 is made up of 15 amino acids. The DNA for the CDR3 is TGTGCCAGCAGCCAAGAATATCTAGCTTCCTACGAGCAGTACTTC. Encoded protein: CASSQEYLASYEQYF.

This clonotype was picked up a small number of times. CDR3 sequence reads: CASSSGSVTNEKLFF. The CDR3 nucleotides are TGTGCCAGCAGCAGCGGTTCGGTGACTAATGAAAAACTGTTTTTT. V gene TRBV5-6 combines with J gene TRBJ1-4; D is unclear. Germline CDR1 reads SGHDT; CDR2 reads YYEEEE. The CDR3 contains 15 residues. Deletions cut 4 bases from V and 2 bases from J, with 12 bases between.